This entry describes one T cell receptor beta chain. Antigen unknown. The data were obtained in a study of cytomegalovirus exposure and HLA in healthy donors. Looked up from germline, CDR1 is KGHSH and CDR2 is LQKENI. J was trimmed by 5 bases and V by 1 base; bases with no gene match: 7. The CDR3 covers 15 residues. Study conclusions and caveats: Reported performance of the classifier showed diagnosis of cytomegalovirus status with high specificity and sensitivity. A prior analysis recorded that most TCR beta V segments were productive about 87% or about 30% of the time. It has been reported that TCR beta sequences accurately predicted the HLA-A and HLA-B alleles of most subjects.

It was with 60 Vbeta and 13 Jbeta primers that the PCR ran. Measured with immunoSEQ multiplex PCR; TCRdb has only the in-frame clones, and not every one. Of 150,000 or so clones in the sample, 60% to 80% were seen once. The J gene is TRBJ1-1, the V gene TRBV18; 7 bases fit TRBD1. The clonotype was recovered from a male donor in good health and CMV-seronegative. The specimen was PBMCs. This CDR3 is CASSPHRGDWTEAFF. As DNA, the CDR3 is TGTGCCAGCTCACCACACAGGGGCGATTGGACTGAAGCTTTCTTT. The full variable domain, its missing parts supplied by reference TRBV18 and TRBJ1-1, is NAGVMQNPRHLVRRRGQEARLRCSPMKGHSHVYWYRQLPEEGLKFMVYLQKENIIDESGMPKERFSAEFPKEGPSILRIQQVVRGDSAAYFCASSPHRGDWTEAFFGQGTRLTVV.